A selection of T cell receptor beta chains follows, all from one sample in a study of blood T cell repertoires in COVID-19. Repertoires were generated with immunoSEQ multiplex PCR, while TCRdb's copy carries only in-frame clones and drops some. The table includes roughly 260,000 clones, more than 70% detected once. Input material: peripheral blood. All receptors come from a woman aged 50 to 60 with acute or convalescent COVID-19. CDR3s include the opening cysteine and the closing phenylalanine or tryptophan. A D gene is named only where the DNA matches it firmly. Where a row states a size, it is once, few, many or the class of an expanded clone; other rows omit it.

>TRBJ1-1|TRBV5-4|NA|NA
TGTGCCAGCAGCTTGAAATCCTGGCCCGGGACAACGAACACTGAAGCTTTCTTT
CASSLKSWPGTTNTEAFF
>TRBJ1-6|TRBV6-5|NA|NA
TGTGCCAGCAGTTACTCGGAGAGGGCCGTCTCACCCCTCCACTTT
CASSYSERAVSPLHF
>TRBJ2-1|TRBV6-5|TRBD1|NA
TGTGCCAGCATGATAACTAGGACAGGATACAATGAGCAGTTCTTC
CASMITRTGYNEQFF
>TRBJ1-5|TRBV6-2/TRBV6-3|TRBD1|NA
TGTGCCAGCAGCCACCGGACAGGGCCTACCCATAGCAATCAGCCCCAGCATTTT
CASSHRTGPTHSNQPQHF
>TRBJ1-5|TRBV12-3/TRBV12-4|TRBD1|NA
TGTGCCAGCAGCTCAGACAGGGATCCCCAGCATTTT
CASSSDRDPQHF
>TRBJ2-1|TRBV5-4|TRBD2|NA
TGTGCCAGCAGCCCGCCCCCTCTAGCGGGGGGATACAATGAGCAGTTCTTC
CASSPPPLAGGYNEQFF
>TRBJ1-2|TRBV2|TRBD1|NA
TGTGCCAGCAGTATTGGGACAGGGGATGGCTACACCTTC
CASSIGTGDGYTF
>TRBJ1-5|TRBV18|TRBD1|NA
TGTGCCAGCTCAGAGGGACAGACTAGCAATCAGCCCCAGCATTTT
CASSEGQTSNQPQHF
>TRBJ1-2|TRBV18|TRBD1|NA
TGTGCCAGCTCACTAGCCGGGACAGTGACTAACTATGGCTACACCTTC
CASSLAGTVTNYGYTF
>TRBJ2-5|TRBV6-1|NA|NA
TGTGCCAGCACTGAAGCGAGGGAGACCCAGTACTTC
CASTEARETQYF
>TRBJ2-2|TRBV5-1|TRBD1|NA
TGCGCCATCGGGCGCGCAGGGGGCGAGACCGGGGAGCTGTTTTTT
CAIGRAGGETGELFF
>TRBJ2-7|TRBV2|TRBD1|NA
TGTGCCAGCAGTGCTAGGACAGGGGGAATAATGGCCTTC
CASSARTGGIMAF
>TRBJ2-3|TRBV5-1|NA|once
TGCGCCAGCAGTGGTCAGGGGATGGAGACAGATACGCAGTATTTT
CASSGQGMETDTQYF
>TRBJ1-2|TRBV7-9|TRBD1|once
TGTGCCAGCAGCCAGGACAGGCGAAATTATGGCTACACCTTC
CASSQDRRNYGYTF
>TRBJ2-5|TRBV7-2|NA|NA
TGTGCCAGCAGCTCCAGATATGCAGAGACCCAGTACTTC
CASSSRYAETQYF
>TRBJ2-4|TRBV2|NA|NA
TGTGCCAGCAGCTCAACAGGGATAGTAAAGTACTTC
CASSSTGIVKYF
>TRBJ2-7|TRBV29-1|TRBD1|once
TGCAGCGTCCAGGACAGGTCCTCTAGCGAGCAGTACTTC
CSVQDRSSSEQYF
>TRBJ2-7|TRBV7-9|NA|NA
TGTGCCAGCAGCTTAGTGCAGGACAGTTACGAGCAGTACTTC
CASSLVQDSYEQYF
>TRBJ1-2|TRBV2|NA|few
TGTGCCAGCAGTTATAGAACAGGGTCCCCTAACTATGGCTACACCTTC
CASSYRTGSPNYGYTF
>TRBJ2-6|TRBV11-2|TRBD2|NA
TGTGCCAGCAGTGCGAGGACTAGCGGCCTCAGCTCTGGGGCCAACGTCCTGACTTTC
CASSARTSGLSSGANVLTF
>TRBJ2-1|TRBV7-9|NA|NA
TGTGCCAGCACCCCAGGTGGGTTCCCATACAATGAGCAGTTCTTC
CASTPGGFPYNEQFF
>TRBJ2-7|TRBV12-3/TRBV12-4|NA|NA
TGTGCCACCTCTAGGACTGAGTCCTACGAGCAGTACTTC
CATSRTESYEQYF
>TRBJ2-1|TRBV2|TRBD1|NA
TGTGCCAGCATTCCGGGACAGGGATACAATGAGCAGTTCTTC
CASIPGQGYNEQFF
>TRBJ1-4|TRBV6-2/TRBV6-3|TRBD1|NA
TGTGCCAGCAGTTTCGCCTCGGGACAGGTTAATGAAAAACTGTTTTTT
CASSFASGQVNEKLFF